Each of the 8 T cell receptor beta chains below was sequenced from the same sample in a study of T cells in localized non-small cell lung cancer. The assay was immunoSEQ multiplex PCR, and TCRdb's table has in-frame clones only and misses some. Of around 35,000 clones in the sample, roughly nine tenths were seen once. The material was peripheral blood, obtained before any cancer treatment. Every receptor here comes from a woman aged 35 to 75 with stage I lung adenocarcinoma.

The chain links TRBV5-1 to TRBJ2-3, with TRBD2 matching over 8 bases. Per the germline V gene, CDR1 is SGHRS and CDR2 is YFSETQ. This CDR3 has 16 amino acids. V shed 4 bases, J shed 1 base, and the junction held 8 bases outside the gene matches. CDR3: CASSPGGAGGTDTQYF. CDR3 in DNA: TGCGCCAGCAGCCCCGGGGGGGCGGGGGGCACAGATACGCAGTATTTT.

In its sample, this clone was seen once. The chain carries TRBV19 and TRBJ1-1; D not resolved. Trimming cost V 6 bases and J 4 bases, with 9 bases left between them. CDR1 and CDR2 from the germline V gene are LNHDA and SQIVND (reference sequence). The CDR3 length is 12 residues. CDR3 protein: CASRSQSTEAFF. As DNA, the CDR3 is TGTGCCAGTAGGTCTCAGAGCACTGAAGCTTTCTTT.

This chain connects TRBV28 to TRBJ1-6, with D possibly being TRBD1 (6 bases). Germline V gene lookup returns CDR1 MDHEN and CDR2 SYDVKM. Trimming pared 3 bases from V and 7 bases from J, leaving 13 bases between. The CDR3 has 15 amino acids. CDR3 region: CASSFGGAGNSPLHF. The CDR3 coding sequence is TGTGCCAGCAGTTTTGGGGGGGCGGGGAATTCACCCCTCCACTTT.

This clone showed up just a few times. The chain couples TRBV6-4 to TRBJ2-3, with 8 bases identical to TRBD2. Germline lookup yields CDR1 MRHNA and CDR2 SNTAGT. CDR3 length: 16 residues. J lost 7 bases, V lost 0 bases, and 9 bases had no gene match. CDR3 loop: CASSDSIAGSGYTQYF. As DNA, the CDR3 is TGTGCCAGCAGTGACTCAATAGCGGGGTCCGGTTATACGCAGTATTTT.

This clone was picked up one time. The chain joins TRBV5-2 to TRBJ1-2. TRBV5-2 is recorded as a pseudogene. The CDR3 length is 16 residues. The CDR3 DNA reads TGTGCCAGCAACCTGAGGCGAGTACGAAAGACCTATGGCTACACCTTC. Translated: CASNLRRVRKTYGYTF.

V is TRBV28 and J is TRBJ1-2; no firm D call. The germline gives CDR1 MDHEN, CDR2 SYDVKM. CDR3 length equals 11 residues. Trimming left V 6 bases short and J 5 bases short, with 7 bases between. CDR3 amino acids: CASRLGYGYTF. The CDR3 DNA reads as TGTGCCAGCAGGCTGGGGTATGGCTACACCTTC.

The V and J genes are TRBV28 and TRBJ1-2; tentative D call: TRBD1 (5 bases). The CDR3 consists of 12 residues. Germline CDR1 reads MDHEN; CDR2 reads SYDVKM. The CDR3 coding sequence is TGTGGGACCGTCAGGGAATTGGGTGGCTACACCTTC. It is translated as CGTVRELGGYTF.

This clone was picked up a small number of times. The J gene is TRBJ2-3, the V gene TRBV7-9; D perhaps matches TRBD2 (6 bases). CDR1 is SEHNR, CDR2 FQNEAQ, per germline (reference sequence). The V gene lost 4 bases and the J gene lost 2 bases, with 13 bases spanning the gap. CDR3 size: 15 residues. CDR3 nucleotide sequence: TGTGCCAGCAGCTCTAGGGAGGCTAACACAGATACGCAGTATTTT. As protein: CASSSREANTDTQYF. Full variable domain (missing parts from reference TRBV7-9 and TRBJ2-3): DTGVSQNPRHKITKRGQNVTFRCDPISEHNRLYWYRQTLGQGPEFLTYFQNEAQLEKSRLLSDRFSAERPKGSFSTLEIQRTEQGDSAMYLCASSSREANTDTQYFGPGTRLTVL.